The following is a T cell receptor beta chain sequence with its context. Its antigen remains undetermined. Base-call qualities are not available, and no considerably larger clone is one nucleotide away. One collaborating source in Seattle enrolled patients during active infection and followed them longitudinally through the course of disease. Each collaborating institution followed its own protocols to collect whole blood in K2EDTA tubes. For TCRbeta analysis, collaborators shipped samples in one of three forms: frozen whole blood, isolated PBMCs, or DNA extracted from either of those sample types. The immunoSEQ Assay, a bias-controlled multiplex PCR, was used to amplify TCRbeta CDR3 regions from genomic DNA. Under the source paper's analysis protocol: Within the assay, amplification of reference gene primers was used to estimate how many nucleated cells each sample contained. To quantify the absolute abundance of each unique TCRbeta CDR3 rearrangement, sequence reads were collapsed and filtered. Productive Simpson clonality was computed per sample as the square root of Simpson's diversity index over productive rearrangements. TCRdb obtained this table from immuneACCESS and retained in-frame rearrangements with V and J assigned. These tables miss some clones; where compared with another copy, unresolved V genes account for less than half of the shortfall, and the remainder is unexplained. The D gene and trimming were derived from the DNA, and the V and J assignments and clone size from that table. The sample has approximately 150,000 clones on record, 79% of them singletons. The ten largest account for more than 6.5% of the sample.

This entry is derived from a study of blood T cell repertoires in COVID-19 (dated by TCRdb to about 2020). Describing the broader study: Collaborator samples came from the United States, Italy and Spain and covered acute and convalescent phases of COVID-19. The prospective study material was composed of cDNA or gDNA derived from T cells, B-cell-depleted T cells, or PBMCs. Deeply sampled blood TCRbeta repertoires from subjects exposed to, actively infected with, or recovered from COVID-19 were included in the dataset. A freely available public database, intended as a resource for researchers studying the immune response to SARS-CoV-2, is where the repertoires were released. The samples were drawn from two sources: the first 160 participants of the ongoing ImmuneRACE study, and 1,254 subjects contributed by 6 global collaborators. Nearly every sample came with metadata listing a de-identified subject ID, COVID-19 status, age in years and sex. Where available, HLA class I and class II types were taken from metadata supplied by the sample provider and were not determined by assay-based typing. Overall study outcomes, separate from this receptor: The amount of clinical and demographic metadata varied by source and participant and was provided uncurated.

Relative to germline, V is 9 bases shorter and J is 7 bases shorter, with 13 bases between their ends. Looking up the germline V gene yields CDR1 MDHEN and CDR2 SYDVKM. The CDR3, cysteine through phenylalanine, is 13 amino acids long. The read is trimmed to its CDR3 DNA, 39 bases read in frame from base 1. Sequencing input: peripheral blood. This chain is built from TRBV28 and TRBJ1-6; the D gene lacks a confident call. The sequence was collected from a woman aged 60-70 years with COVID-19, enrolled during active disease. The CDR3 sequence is CASRGLRNSPLHF. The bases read TGTGCCAGTCGGGGTCTCCGAAATTCACCCCTCCACTTT.